What follows are 22 T cell receptor beta chains derived from one specimen sequenced in a study of cytomegalovirus exposure and HLA in healthy donors. Primers for the PCR totalled 60 Vbeta and 13 Jbeta. Method: immunoSEQ multiplex PCR; TCRdb's copy keeps in-frame clones and lacks some. The table lists about 200,000 clones, 65% to 85% of them singletons. Sequencing was carried out using PBMCs. The receptors stem from a man aged 45 to 65 in good health and CMV-seronegative.

J is TRBJ1-1 and V is TRBV28, with 7 bases that match TRBD1. J was trimmed by 1 base and V by 2 bases; bases with no gene match: 4. The length of the CDR3 is 15 residues. Germline values: CDR1 MDHEN, CDR2 SYDVKM. CDR3 DNA sequence: TGTGCCAGCAGTTTAACGGGGACAGCGAACACTGAAGCTTTCTTT. This translates into CASSLTGTANTEAFF.

The chain joins TRBV27 to TRBJ2-5; 8 bases map to TRBD1. Looked up from germline, CDR1 is MNHEY and CDR2 is SMNVEV (reference sequence). J gave up 2 bases and V 3 bases, and 8 bases lay outside the gene matches. The CDR3 contains 16 residues. CDR3 sequence: CASSFRTGLTQETQYF. As DNA, the CDR3 is TGTGCCAGCAGTTTTAGGACAGGGTTAACGCAAGAGACCCAGTACTTC.

This chain uses TRBV5-4 with TRBJ2-5, with no clear D. The V end lost 1 base, the J end lost 3 bases, and 4 bases lay between the germline ends. This CDR3 has 12 amino acids. Per germline, CDR1 SGHNT and CDR2 YYREEE (reference sequence). CDR3 sequence: CASSLIKETQYF. CDR3 DNA sequence: TGTGCCAGCAGCTTGATAAAAGAGACCCAGTACTTC.

J is TRBJ2-1 and V is TRBV19; TRBD2 aligns across 8 bases. The germline gives CDR1 LNHDA, CDR2 SQIVND (reference sequence). There are 19 residues in the CDR3. The J segment lost 0 bases and the V segment lost 4 bases, leaving 14 bases of the junction unmatched. The CDR3 DNA reads as TGTGCCAGTAGTACGGTCGCAGCGGGGGCCACGGGCTCCTACAATGAGCAGTTCTTC. Residues: CASSTVAAGATGSYNEQFF.

The chain carries TRBV7-3 and TRBJ2-1; a possible D gene is TRBD1 (6 bases). V lost 5 bases to trimming and J lost 4 bases, with 9 bases between them. The CDR3 extends over 13 amino acids. Per the germline V gene, CDR1 is SGHTA and CDR2 is FQGTGA. CDR3 sequence reads: CASSPGQYNEQFF. As DNA, the CDR3 is TGTGCCAGCAGCCCTGGACAGTACAATGAGCAGTTCTTC.

This sequence joins TRBV28 and TRBJ1-5; D call uncertain. The CDR3 length is 15 residues. With 1 base removed from V and 4 bases from J, the gap between germline ends came to 11 bases. From germline, CDR1 is MDHEN and CDR2 SYDVKM. This CDR3 is CASSLSGSLNQPQHF. CDR3 coding DNA: TGTGCCAGCAGTTTATCCGGGAGCCTAAATCAGCCCCAGCATTTT.

This clone was picked up one time. The chain has TRBV10-3 and TRBJ2-7, with 7 bases matching TRBD2. Germline V gives CDR1 ENHRY, CDR2 SYGVKD. With V trimmed by 5 bases and J by 4 bases, 5 bases remained unmatched. The CDR3 has 13 residues. CDR3 in amino acids: CAISFGGTYEQYF. CDR3 nucleotide sequence: TGTGCCATCAGTTTCGGGGGGACTTACGAGCAGTACTTC.

The chain couples TRBV7-8 to TRBJ1-5, with a tentative D call TRBD1 (5 bases). V gave up 3 bases and J gave up 5 bases, with 14 bases separating them. The CDR3 is 15 residues long. CDR1 and CDR2 (germline): SGHVS, FQNEAQ. CDR3 coding DNA: TGTGCCAGCAGCTTCTCGGGGGGGACCTATCAGCCCCAGCATTTT. Encoded protein: CASSFSGGTYQPQHF.

This chain uses TRBV7-8 with TRBJ2-1, with no clear D. Between the trimmed V and J ends, which lost 1 base and 4 bases, there was a span of 8 bases. The CDR3 has 14 residues. Per the germline V gene, CDR1 is SGHVS and CDR2 is FQNEAQ. The CDR3 protein is CASSLEELYNEQFF. The CDR3 region has the DNA TGTGCCAGCAGCTTAGAGGAGCTGTACAATGAGCAGTTCTTC.

V is TRBV27 and J is TRBJ2-5; D might be TRBD1 (5 bases). TRBJ2-7 explains the end of the DNA better; the J call may be wrong. Per the germline V gene, CDR1 is MNHEY and CDR2 is SMNVEV (reference sequence). This CDR3 is built from 15 residues. This CDR3 reads CASSPVRVNAYEQYF. The DNA for the CDR3 is TGTGCCAGCAGTCCGGTCAGGGTGAACGCCTACGAGCAGTACTTC.

This clone was recorded once. The chain carries TRBV18 and TRBJ2-3; 9 bases fit TRBD1. Unmatched junction bases numbered 18, after V lost 3 bases and J lost 5 bases. The CDR3 is 19 amino acids. Germline V CDR1 and CDR2: KGHSH, LQKENI. CDR3 coding DNA: TGTGCCAGCTCACCCCTCCGCTACGGACAGGGGAGTTTGGGAGATACGCAGTATTTT. It yields the protein CASSPLRYGQGSLGDTQYF.

This chain links TRBV10-3 with TRBJ2-5; 15 bases align to TRBD2. The J call is doubtful: the DNA matches TRBJ2-7 better. The germline gives CDR1 ENHRY, CDR2 SYGVKD. This CDR3 has 15 amino acids. The CDR3 protein is CASGLAGGPSYEQYF. The CDR3 region has the DNA TGTGCCTCCGGACTAGCGGGAGGGCCCTCCTACGAGCAGTACTTC.

This sequence joins TRBV28 and TRBJ2-7; 13 bases fit TRBD2. CDR3 size: 17 residues. From germline, CDR1 is MDHEN and CDR2 SYDVKM. V trimming: 6 bases; J trimming: 6 bases; junction bases outside the gene matches: 14. The CDR3 is CASSNRPGLAGKGEQYF. CDR3 DNA: TGTGCCAGCAGCAACAGACCGGGACTAGCGGGAAAGGGCGAGCAGTACTTC. The full variable domain, completed using reference TRBV28 and TRBJ2-7, is DVKVTQSSRYLVKRTGEKVFLECVQDMDHENMFWYRQDPGLGLRLIYFSYDVKMKEKGDIPEGYSVSREKKERFSLILESASTNQTSMYLCASSNRPGLAGKGEQYFGPGTRLTVT.

The J gene is TRBJ2-1, the V gene TRBV12-5; D might be TRBD2 (7 bases). Germline CDR1 and CDR2: LGHNT and FRNRAP. V dropped 8 bases and J dropped 5 bases, with 19 bases sitting between them. This CDR3 contains 15 residues. The CDR3 DNA reads TGTGCTAGTACCGCGGGGGCGAGACTGGACAATGAGCAGTTCTTC. This gives the protein CASTAGARLDNEQFF.

The chain links TRBV7-8 to TRBJ2-7; the match to TRBD1 covers 8 bases. This CDR3 has 14 amino acids. The junction had 2 bases not matched to a gene; V was cut back by 1 base and J by 3 bases. Germline CDR1 reads SGHVS; CDR2 reads FQNEAQ. CDR3 residues: CASSLGTGFYEQYF. The CDR3 bases are TGTGCCAGCAGCTTAGGGACAGGGTTCTACGAGCAGTACTTC.

This chain connects TRBV6-6 to TRBJ2-7; D is possibly TRBD2 (5 bases). The V and J ends lost 2 bases and 0 bases respectively, with 11 bases between them. The length of the CDR3 is 15 residues. Per the germline V gene, CDR1 is MNHNY and CDR2 is SVGAGI (reference sequence). The CDR3 DNA follows: TGTGCCAGCAGTTACCCACACGGGGACTCCTACGAGCAGTACTTC. It translates to CASSYPHGDSYEQYF.

The gene calls are TRBV7-8 and TRBJ2-2, with TRBD1 matching over 7 bases. The CDR3 consists of 15 residues. V dropped 5 bases and J dropped 4; count of bases not matched to a gene: 7. The V gene's germline CDR1 is SGHVS and CDR2 FQNEAQ. Here the CDR3 DNA reads TGTGCCAGCAGCCCCAGGGGGTCCAGCACCGGGGAGCTGTTTTTT. Translated: CASSPRGSSTGELFF.

On this clone itself: The same CDR3 is also encoded by other DNA sequences in this sample. V and J are TRBV27 and TRBJ1-1; tentative D call: TRBD1 (5 bases). Germline CDR1 and CDR2: MNHEY and SMNVEV (reference sequence). Trimming cost V 5 bases and J 1 base, with 8 bases left between them. The CDR3 extends over 13 amino acids. The CDR3 reads CASSIQENTEAFF. CDR3 DNA sequence: TGTGCCAGCAGTATACAGGAGAACACTGAAGCTTTCTTT.

This rearrangement joins TRBV7-8 to TRBJ2-2; D perhaps matches TRBD1 (5 bases). CDR3 length equals 16 residues. The germline V and J ends were trimmed by 1 base and 0 bases, with 9 bases remaining between them. The germline V gene encodes CDR1 SGHVS and CDR2 FQNEAQ. The CDR3 nucleotides are TGTGCCAGCAGCTTAGTAGTGACAGCGAACACCGGGGAGCTGTTTTTT. This translates into CASSLVVTANTGELFF.

V is TRBV27 and J is TRBJ2-7; the D gene is possibly TRBD2 (5 bases). This CDR3 contains 16 residues. V gave up 6 bases and J gave up 2 bases, with 20 bases separating them. Germline assignment: CDR1 MNHEY and CDR2 SMNVEV (reference sequence). The CDR3 region has the DNA TGTGCCAGCAGCCCCACCACTGGCGGGCTACCCTACGAGCAGTACTTC. This sequence encodes CASSPTTGGLPYEQYF.

J is TRBJ2-1 and V is TRBV6-5; D might be TRBD1 (6 bases). The CDR3 length is 16 residues. Germline V gene lookup returns CDR1 MNHEY and CDR2 SVGAGI. Between the trimmed V and J ends, which lost 2 bases and 0 bases, there was a span of 11 bases. CDR3 coding DNA: TGTGCCAGCAGTTACGGGGGCACTAGCTCCTACAATGAGCAGTTCTTC. Protein product: CASSYGGTSSYNEQFF.

Of note for this clone: Compared with germline, one end of the junction differs, possibly owing to a read error. The V gene is TRBV6-5, the J gene TRBJ2-5, with 11 bases matching TRBD2. There are 15 residues in the CDR3. Germline V CDR1 and CDR2: MNHEY, SVGAGI. CDR3 in DNA: TGTGCCGGCAGTTCGCTGACTAGCGGGATGCAGACCCAGTACTTC. It encodes CAGSSLTSGMQTQYF.